This TCR beta chain is drawn from a study of cytomegalovirus exposure and HLA in healthy donors. The wider study: Earlier work reported approximately 110 million unique TCR beta sequences from 180 million or so T cells. General study results and limits: TCR beta V- and J-gene trimming, according to a later analysis, was linked to a missense DCLRE1C variant.

Vbeta (60) and Jbeta (13) primers were used in the PCR. Sequencing was performed with immunoSEQ multiplex PCR; in TCRdb, only in-frame clones are kept and a portion is missing. The sample includes about 150,000 clones, approximately 60% of them seen just once. A note on this clone: Its antigen remains unidentified. One junction end disagrees with the germline gene, perhaps due to a read error.

CDR3 length equals 12 residues. At collection, donors were nominally healthy, but unrecorded immune exposures were probable. Sequencing used PBMCs. This sequence was found in a woman aged 55-70 years in good health and CMV-seropositive. The rearrangement joins TRBV23-1 to TRBJ2-2; D possibly corresponds to TRBD2 (5 bases). TRBV23-1 is annotated as an ORF whose role is uncertain. CDR3 coding DNA: TGCGCCAGCAGTTGCCGGGTACGGGGAGCTGTTTTT. Its protein is CASSCRVRGAVF.